What follows describes a single T cell receptor (beta chain). Antigen: not known. Naive CD8 populations comprised CD45RO-negative cells positively selected for CCR7, excluding terminally differentiated effector memory CD45RA+ cells. This CDR3 is built from 16 residues. The germline V gene has CDR1 SGHNT and CDR2 YYREEE (reference sequence). The V gene lost 1 base and the J gene lost 2 bases, with 13 bases spanning the gap. The data originate from a study of shared clonotypes between healthy human individuals. Notes on the study in general: Shared across several donors were roughly 4.8% of the naive CD4 clonotypes.

Replicate PCRs from sorted subsets contained approximately 190 ng DNA, which is some 29,000 T cell genomes. Authors' analysis steps: Quality scores were absent from the junction-only immunoSEQ sequences, so filtering differed. Assay: immunoSEQ multiplex PCR; the TCRdb copy retains only in-frame clones and omits some. V, J and clone size were drawn from that table, and D and trimming were deduced from the DNA. The data contain about 2.1 million clones, approximately 94% of them singletons. V gene TRBV5-4 combines with J gene TRBJ2-1; TRBD1 might be the D (6 bases). This TCR derives from a man aged 18 to 30 in good health. Some clones in this sample may be carry-over from other donors' samples. Sequencing input: naive CD8+ T cells from PBMCs. The CDR3 DNA reads TGTGCCAGCAGCTTGCGTGGTCAGGGGACCTACAATGAGCAGTTCTTC. Its protein is CASSLRGQGTYNEQFF.